This is a list of T cell receptor beta chains from one sample in a study of cytomegalovirus exposure and HLA in healthy donors. The protocol was immunoSEQ multiplex PCR, while the TCRdb copy is restricted to in-frame clones and leaves out a portion. The table lists about 100,000 clones, roughly 75% of them singletons. Sequencing was performed on PBMCs. The receptors originated from a male donor in good health and CMV-seropositive. The CDR3 runs from the conserved cysteine through the conserved F or W. The D gene is left open where the match is weak. Expanded clones get a size class; other rows say once, few or many, or leave the size out.

>-|TRBJ1-3|TRBV5-1|TRBD1
TGCGCCAGCAGCCCCAGGACAGGGATCGGATCTGGAAACACCATATATTTT
CASSPRTGIGSGNTIYF
>-|TRBJ2-3|TRBV18|TRBD2
TGTGCCAGCTCACCAGCACTAGCGGGGGATACGCAGTATTTT
CASSPALAGDTQYF
>-|TRBJ1-2|TRBV2|-
TGTGCCAGCAGTGGACAGATTAACTATGGCTACACCTTC
CASSGQINYGYTF
>few|TRBJ2-7|TRBV6-5|TRBD2
TGTGCCAGCAGATATAGCGGGGGGGCGGCCGAGCAGTACTTC
CASRYSGGAAEQYF
>-|TRBJ1-1|TRBV29-1|TRBD1
TGCAGCGTTGAAGGGGGCTCGACAGGGTGGAACACTGAAGCTTTCTTT
CSVEGGSTGWNTEAFF
>-|TRBJ2-5|TRBV25-1|TRBD1
TGTGCCAGCAGTGAACATAAGGCACAGGGGGTCTCCCACCACTTGTACTTC
CASSEHKAQGVSHHLYF
>-|TRBJ1-6|TRBV28|-
TGTGCCAGCAGTTTAAGTGAGGGTAGGAGTTCACCCCTCCACTTT
CASSLSEGRSSPLHF
>-|TRBJ1-4|TRBV21-1|-
TGTGCCAGCAGCGTCCGGGACAGGGCTGAAAAACTGTTTTTT
CASSVRDRAEKLFF
>-|TRBJ1-5|TRBV6-1|-
TGTGCCAGTAGTAGCAATCAGCCCCAGCATTTT
CASSSNQPQHF
>-|TRBJ1-4|TRBV18|TRBD1
TGTGCCAGCTCACTCAACATGAGGGGGCTCGGTGAAAAACTGTTTTTT
CASSLNMRGLGEKLFF
>few|TRBJ1-5|TRBV21-1|-
TGTGCCAGCAGCCAAACAAGGCCTTTACAGGGAACCCCCCTAAGCCAGCCCCAGCATTTT
CASSQTRPLQGTPLSQPQHF
>-|TRBJ2-2|TRBV2|-
TGTGCCAGCAGAGTATACTCCAACACCGGGGAGCTGTTTTTT
CASRVYSNTGELFF
>once|TRBJ1-2|TRBV2|TRBD1
TGTGCCAGCAGTGAAACCCCGGGACAGGGGGTAGTGTATGGCTACACCTTC
CASSETPGQGVVYGYTF
>-|TRBJ2-7|TRBV30|-
TGTGCCTGGATCGGTAGCAGCAATTCCAACGAGCAGTACTTC
CAWIGSSNSNEQYF
>-|TRBJ2-5|TRBV6-5|TRBD2
TGTGCCAGCAGTTACCCCAGCGGGGGGAAAGAGACCCAGTACTTC
CASSYPSGGKETQYF
>-|TRBJ2-1|TRBV6-6|TRBD1
TGTGCCAGCAGTTTCCCTCCGGGACAGTACAATGAGCAGTTCTTC
CASSFPPGQYNEQFF
>-|TRBJ1-5|TRBV7-9|-
TGTGCCAGCAGCTTGGGGCAGCCCAATCAGCCCCAGCATTTT
CASSLGQPNQPQHF
>-|TRBJ2-1|TRBV28|TRBD2
TGTGCCAGCAGCCCCGCCTTGGGGACTAGCGGGGGGTCGTACAATGAGCAGTTCTTC
CASSPALGTSGGSYNEQFF
>-|TRBJ1-2|TRBV30|-
TGTGCCTGGAGTGGTGCGGGGGGTAACTATGGCTACACCTTC
CAWSGAGGNYGYTF
>-|TRBJ2-7|TRBV7-2|TRBD2
TGTGCCAGCAGTCTCCAGACTAGCGGGGGATCACAATACTCCTACGAGCAGTACTTC
CASSLQTSGGSQYSYEQYF
>-|TRBJ1-1|TRBV5-6|-
TGTGCCAGCAGCTTAGTCAGGAACACTGAAGCTTTCTTT
CASSLVRNTEAFF
>-|TRBJ2-2|TRBV27|TRBD1
TGTGCCAGCAGTTTAACCTGGGGACAGGGGAGGACCGGGGAGCTGTTTTTT
CASSLTWGQGRTGELFF
>-|TRBJ1-5|TRBV28|TRBD1
TGTGCCAGCAGCCCAGGACAGGGGGATGGCAATCAGCCCCAGCATTTT
CASSPGQGDGNQPQHF
>-|TRBJ1-2|TRBV19|-
TGTGCCAGTAGTACACCCTTGGGACAAGGAGGCTACACCTTC
CASSTPLGQGGYTF
>-|TRBJ2-1|TRBV7-9|TRBD2
TGTGCCAGCAGCTCCGATCGACGGGGGGGGGAGCAGTTCTTC
CASSSDRRGGEQFF
>few|TRBJ2-4|TRBV28|-
TGTGCCAGCAGCCTTTCGGCCAAAAACATTCAGTACTTC
CASSLSAKNIQYF
>-|TRBJ2-7|TRBV4-1|-
TGCGCCAGCAGCCAAACCGGGAGCCAGCGCGAGCAGTACTTC
CASSQTGSQREQYF
>-|TRBJ2-4|TRBV5-1|-
TGCGCCAGCAGCGCGGGCGAGACACGCATTCAGTACTTC
CASSAGETRIQYF
>-|TRBJ2-5|TRBV2|TRBD2
TGTGCCAGCAGCTTCAGCGGGGGGGCCGAAGAGACCCAGTACTTC
CASSFSGGAEETQYF
>-|TRBJ2-3|TRBV10-3|TRBD2
TGTGCCATCAGTGGGTTAGCGGGGGGGCAGGCTGGAGATACGCAGTATTTT
CAISGLAGGQAGDTQYF
>-|TRBJ1-2|TRBV4-3|-
TGCGCCAGCAGCCAAGATGTCCTCTCTTACTATGGCTACACCTTC
CASSQDVLSYYGYTF
>-|TRBJ2-7|TRBV7-2|-
TGTGCCAGCAGCTTAGCTCCCGACAGATACTACGAGCAGTACTTC
CASSLAPDRYYEQYF
>few|TRBJ1-4|TRBV10-3|TRBD1
TGTGCCATCAGCAGGGACAGGGGACATGAAAAACTGTTTTTT
CAISRDRGHEKLFF
>-|TRBJ1-2|TRBV5-6|-
TGTGCCAGCAGCTTGACAGGTCGGGTGGAAAGGGGCTACACCTTC
CASSLTGRVERGYTF
>-|TRBJ2-7|TRBV7-9|TRBD2
TGTGCCAGCAGCGGAAGACTAGCGGGGAGCTACGAGCAGTACTTC
CASSGRLAGSYEQYF
>-|TRBJ2-2|TRBV30|-
TGTGCCCGAAGGGGCTCGAACACCGGGGAGCTGTTTTTT
CARRGSNTGELFF
>-|TRBJ1-1|TRBV11-2|TRBD1
TGTGCCAGCAGCCCGGGACAGTCAAACACTGAAGCTTTCTTT
CASSPGQSNTEAFF
>-|TRBJ1-2|TRBV7-2|-
TGTGCCAGCAGCTTAGTCTCTAACTATGGCTACACCTTC
CASSLVSNYGYTF
>few|TRBJ1-3|TRBV10-3|-
TGTGCCATCAGTGACGGGACACAGGCTGGAAACACCATATATTTT
CAISDGTQAGNTIYF
>-|TRBJ2-7|TRBV6-5|TRBD1
TGTGCCAGCAGTTACCGGGACAGACTATACGAGCAGTACTTC
CASSYRDRLYEQYF
>-|TRBJ2-1|TRBV11-2|-
TGTGCCAGCAACAAACAAATAGAGGGCAATGAGCAGTTCTTC
CASNKQIEGNEQFF
>-|TRBJ1-2|TRBV25-1|TRBD1
TGTGCCAGCAGTGAAGGGGGACAGGGGAGGACTAACTATGGCTACACCTTC
CASSEGGQGRTNYGYTF
>-|TRBJ2-1|TRBV4-1|-
TGCGCCAGCAGCCAACCCGAGGGAGGCGGAGCCTACAATGAGCAGTTCTTC
CASSQPEGGGAYNEQFF
>few|TRBJ2-1|TRBV7-2|-
TGTGCCAGCAGCTTAGGGATACTAGCCCAGTCCTCCTACAATGAGCAGTTCTTC
CASSLGILAQSSYNEQFF
>-|TRBJ2-1|TRBV6-4|-
TGTGCCAGCAGTGAAGAGGGGGAGGGCTACAATGAGCAGTTCTTC
CASSEEGEGYNEQFF
>-|TRBJ1-2|TRBV30|-
TGTGCCTGGTCCCAGACAGGCTTTCTAGGGGGCTACACCTTC
CAWSQTGFLGGYTF
>once|TRBJ1-1|TRBV10-3|TRBD1
TGTGCCATCAGTGAGTCAGGTTGGACAGGGGTGGCTGAAGCTTTCTTT
CAISESGWTGVAEAFF
>-|TRBJ1-2|TRBV5-1|-
TGCGCCAGCAGCTTGGAAGCGGGTGGGGGCTATGGCTACACCTTC
CASSLEAGGGYGYTF
>-|TRBJ2-6|TRBV27|-
TGTGCCAGCAGTTTACGAGCTGCTGGGGCCAACGTCCTGACTTTC
CASSLRAAGANVLTF
>-|TRBJ2-7|TRBV14|TRBD1
TGTGCCAGCAGTTCAAGACAGGGATCGTACGAGCAGTACTTC
CASSSRQGSYEQYF
>-|TRBJ1-4|TRBV19|TRBD1
TGTGCCAGTAGCAACAGGGGCGGGAAAGAAAAACTGTTTTTT
CASSNRGGKEKLFF
>-|TRBJ2-1|TRBV6-5|TRBD2
TGTGCCACCGGAGGGGGACTAGCGAGCAATGAGCAGTTCTTC
CATGGGLASNEQFF
>-|TRBJ2-7|TRBV7-9|-
TGTGCCAGCAGGGCTTCCGGGACACCTACCTACGAGCAGTACTTC
CASRASGTPTYEQYF
>-|TRBJ2-5|TRBV12-5|TRBD1
TGTGCTAGTGGCCTCGGGACAGGGGGACAAGAGACCCAGTACTTC
CASGLGTGGQETQYF
>-|TRBJ2-3|TRBV27|TRBD2
TGTGCCAGCAGTTCGACTAGCGGGAGGGCTGCCACAGATACGCAGTATTTT
CASSSTSGRAATDTQYF
>few|TRBJ1-1|TRBV25-1|-
TGTGCCAGCAGTGAATACGGTAGTCACACTGAAGCTTTCTTT
CASSEYGSHTEAFF